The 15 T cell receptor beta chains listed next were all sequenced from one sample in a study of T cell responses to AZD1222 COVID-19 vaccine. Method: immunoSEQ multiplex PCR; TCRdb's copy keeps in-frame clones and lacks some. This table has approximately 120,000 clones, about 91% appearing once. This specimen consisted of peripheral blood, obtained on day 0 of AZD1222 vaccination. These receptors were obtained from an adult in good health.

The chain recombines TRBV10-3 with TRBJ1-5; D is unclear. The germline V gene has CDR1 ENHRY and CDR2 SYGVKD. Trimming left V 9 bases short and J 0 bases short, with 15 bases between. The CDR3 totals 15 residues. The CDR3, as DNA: TGTGCCATTAAAGAGGGTAGTGGTAGCAATCAGCCCCAGCATTTT. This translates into CAIKEGSGSNQPQHF.

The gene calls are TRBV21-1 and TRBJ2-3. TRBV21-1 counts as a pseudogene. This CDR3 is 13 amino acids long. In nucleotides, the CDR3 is TGTGCCAGCAGCACCGGGGGCGACGACGGGGGGTATTTT. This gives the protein CASSTGGDDGGYF.

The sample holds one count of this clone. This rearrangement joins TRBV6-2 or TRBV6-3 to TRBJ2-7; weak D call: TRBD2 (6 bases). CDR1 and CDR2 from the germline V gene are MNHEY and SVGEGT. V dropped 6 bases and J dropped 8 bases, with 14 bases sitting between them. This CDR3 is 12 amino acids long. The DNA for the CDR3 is TGTGCCAGCAGCCCGAGGGAGGAAAAGCAGTACTTC. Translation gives CASSPREEKQYF.

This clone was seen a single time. The CDR3 coding sequence is TGTGCCAGCAGCGTAGAGGGGGCGGCGATGGTTGGGCAGTTCTTC. Its protein product is CASSVEGAAMVGQFF. This chain uses TRBV7-8 with TRBJ2-1, with 7 positions matching TRBD1. With V trimmed by 5 bases and J by 12 bases, 16 bases remained unmatched. Per germline, CDR1 SGHVS and CDR2 FQNEAQ. The CDR3 extends over 15 amino acids.

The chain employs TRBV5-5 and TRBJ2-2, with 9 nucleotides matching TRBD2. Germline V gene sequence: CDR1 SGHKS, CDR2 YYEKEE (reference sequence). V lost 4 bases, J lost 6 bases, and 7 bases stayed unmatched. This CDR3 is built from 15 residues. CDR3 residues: CASSLLAGVAGELFF. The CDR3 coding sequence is TGTGCCAGCAGCCTATTAGCGGGAGTGGCCGGGGAGCTGTTTTTT.

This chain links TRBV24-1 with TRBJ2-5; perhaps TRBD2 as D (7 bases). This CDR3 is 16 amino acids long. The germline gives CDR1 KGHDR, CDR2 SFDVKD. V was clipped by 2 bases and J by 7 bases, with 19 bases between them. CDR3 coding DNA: TGTGCCACCAGTGATTCGAGGCGGGCGGGGGCAGCGACCCAGTACTTC. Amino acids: CATSDSRRAGAATQYF.

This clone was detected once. The chain's CDR3 is CASSVVSHGYTF. The DNA of the CDR3 is TGTGCCAGCAGCGTAGTGAGCCATGGCTACACCTTC. V is TRBV9 and J is TRBJ1-2, with D hard to call. The germline V gene has CDR1 SGDLS and CDR2 YYNGEE. The CDR3 loop spans 12 amino acids. Trimming took off 0 bases at V and 6 bases at J, with 6 bases between the two ends.

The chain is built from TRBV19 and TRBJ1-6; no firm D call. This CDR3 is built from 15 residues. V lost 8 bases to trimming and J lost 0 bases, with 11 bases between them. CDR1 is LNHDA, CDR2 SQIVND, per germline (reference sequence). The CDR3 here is CASLGGSSYNSPLHF. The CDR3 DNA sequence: TGTGCCAGTCTCGGAGGAAGCTCCTATAATTCACCCCTCCACTTT.

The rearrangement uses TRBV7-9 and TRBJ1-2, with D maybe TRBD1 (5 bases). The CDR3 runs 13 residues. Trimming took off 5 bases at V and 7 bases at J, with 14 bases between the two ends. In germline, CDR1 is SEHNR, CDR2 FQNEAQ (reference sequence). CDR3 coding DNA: TGTGCCAGCAGCCTCCGGGACGAAGGTGGCTACACCTTC. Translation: CASSLRDEGGYTF.

In DNA, the CDR3 is TGTGCCAGCAGTTACTCGGAGGGAAACAACTACACCTTC. Amino acid sequence: CASSYSEGNNYTF. The V call is TRBV6-5, the J call TRBJ1-2, with D unclear. Trimming removed 0 bases from V and 10 bases from J, with 12 bases in between. Germline lookup yields CDR1 MNHEY and CDR2 SVGAGI. This CDR3 has 13 amino acids.

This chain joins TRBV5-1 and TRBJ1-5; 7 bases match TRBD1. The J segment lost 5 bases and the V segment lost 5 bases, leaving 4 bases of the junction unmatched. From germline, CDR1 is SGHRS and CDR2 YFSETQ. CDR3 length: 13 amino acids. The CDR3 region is CASRPDRDQPQHF. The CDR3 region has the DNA TGCGCCAGCAGACCCGACAGGGATCAGCCCCAGCATTTT.

In DNA, the CDR3 is TGTGCCAGCAGTTGGCGGCTCGGGGTTGGCTACACCTTC. Its protein is CASSWRLGVGYTF. The chain is built from TRBV6-5 and TRBJ1-2; no clear D gene. V lost 4 bases and J lost 7, with 13 bases in between. The CDR3 length is 13 residues. In germline, CDR1 is MNHEY, CDR2 SVGAGI.

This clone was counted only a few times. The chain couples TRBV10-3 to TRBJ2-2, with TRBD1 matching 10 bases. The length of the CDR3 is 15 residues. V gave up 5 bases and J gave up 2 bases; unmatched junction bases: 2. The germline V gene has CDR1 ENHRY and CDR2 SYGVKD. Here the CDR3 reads CAISRDRGNTGELFF. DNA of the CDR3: TGTGCCATCAGTCGGGACAGGGGTAACACCGGGGAGCTGTTTTTT.

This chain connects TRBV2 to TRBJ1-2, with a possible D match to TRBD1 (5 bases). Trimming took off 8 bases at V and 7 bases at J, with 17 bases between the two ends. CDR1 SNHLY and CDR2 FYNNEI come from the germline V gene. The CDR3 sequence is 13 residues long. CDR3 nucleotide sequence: TGTGCCAGCGGGACCGCCCCGTCGGTTGGCTACACCTTC. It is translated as CASGTAPSVGYTF.

CDR3 DNA sequence: TGCGCCAGCACCGGGGGCGGGAGGACAGATACGCAGTATTTT. It encodes CASTGGGRTDTQYF. The chain couples TRBV5-1 to TRBJ2-3, with 8 positions matching TRBD2. Germline lookup yields CDR1 SGHRS and CDR2 YFSETQ. Trimming took 6 bases from V and 3 from J; bases not matched to a gene: 6. CDR3 size: 14 residues.